These T cell receptor beta chains were read from a single sample in a study of T cells in Graves' hyperthyroidism and ophthalmopathy. Using its own MiXCR run on the multiplex PCR reads, TCRdb lists one record per CDR3 protein. The table has some 720,000 distinct CDR3 sequences, around 15% seen once. Sequenced: blood. These receptor sequences come from a man aged 18 to 30 with Graves' hyperthyroidism. Both conserved end residues are part of each CDR3. Each record gives: D gene, J gene, clone size, V gene, CDR3 protein, CDR3 DNA. D genes are given only for firm matches. Size is stated for part of the rows, as once, few or many counts, or as a class when the clone is expanded.

D gene: TRBD2
J gene: TRBJ2-2
clone size: many
V gene: TRBV6-1
CDR3 protein: CASRTGLASGGELFF
CDR3 DNA: TGTGCCAGCAGAACGGGACTAGCGTCGGGCGGGGAGCTGTTTTTT

D gene: .
J gene: TRBJ1-2
clone size: .
V gene: TRBV6-1
CDR3 protein: CASATGQYYGYTF
CDR3 DNA: TGTGCCAGTGCGACCGGACAGTACTATGGCTACACCTTC

D gene: .
J gene: TRBJ2-3
clone size: .
V gene: TRBV27
CDR3 protein: CASSLKGVWRGKTDTQYF
CDR3 DNA: TGTGCCAGCAGTTTAAAAGGGGTCTGGCGGGGTAAAACAGATACGCAGTATTTT

D gene: .
J gene: TRBJ2-1
clone size: .
V gene: TRBV6-1
CDR3 protein: CASRAPSYNEQFF
CDR3 DNA: TGTGCCAGCAGGGCGCCCTCCTACAATGAGCAGTTCTTC

D gene: TRBD1
J gene: TRBJ1-5
clone size: few
V gene: TRBV19
CDR3 protein: CASNRGTDSNQPQHF
CDR3 DNA: TGTGCCAGTAACAGGGGGACCGATAGCAATCAGCCCCAGCATTTT

D gene: .
J gene: TRBJ2-7
clone size: many
V gene: TRBV9
CDR3 protein: CASSRGPTPRSYEQYF
CDR3 DNA: TGTGCCAGCAGTCGTGGACCCACCCCTCGCTCCTACGAGCAGTACTTC

D gene: TRBD1
J gene: TRBJ2-7
clone size: many
V gene: TRBV12-3/TRBV12-4
CDR3 protein: CASSTRDRKYEQYF
CDR3 DNA: TGTGCCAGCAGTACCCGGGACAGAAAATACGAGCAGTACTTC

D gene: .
J gene: TRBJ1-1
clone size: few
V gene: TRBV27
CDR3 protein: CASSFSQGRRFF
CDR3 DNA: TGTGCCAGCAGTTTTTCCCAGGGGAGGCGCTTCTTT

D gene: .
J gene: TRBJ2-7
clone size: few
V gene: TRBV18
CDR3 protein: CASARGPGTGGYEQYF
CDR3 DNA: TGTGCCAGCGCGAGGGGGCCCGGGACGGGGGGCTACGAGCAGTACTTC

D gene: .
J gene: TRBJ1-2
clone size: .
V gene: TRBV4-1
CDR3 protein: CASSQEGGRQNYGYTF
CDR3 DNA: TGCGCCAGCAGCCAAGAAGGCGGCAGGCAAAACTATGGCTACACCTTC

D gene: .
J gene: TRBJ2-6
clone size: .
V gene: TRBV27
CDR3 protein: CASSPFSGANVLTF
CDR3 DNA: TGTGCCAGCAGTCCTTTTTCTGGGGCCAACGTCCTGACTTTC

D gene: .
J gene: TRBJ1-5
clone size: many
V gene: TRBV28
CDR3 protein: CASSLLGAQHF
CDR3 DNA: TGTGCCAGCAGTTTACTGGGAGCCCAGCATTTT

D gene: .
J gene: TRBJ1-1
clone size: .
V gene: TRBV12-3/TRBV12-4
CDR3 protein: CASSLGWERKTEAFF
CDR3 DNA: TGTGCCAGCAGTCTCGGTTGGGAAAGGAAGACTGAAGCTTTCTTT

D gene: .
J gene: TRBJ1-5
clone size: few
V gene: TRBV19
CDR3 protein: CASSITGTIAPQPQHF
CDR3 DNA: TGTGCCAGTAGTATCACCGGGACAATCGCCCCTCAGCCCCAGCATTTT

D gene: .
J gene: TRBJ1-6
clone size: .
V gene: TRBV12-3/TRBV12-4
CDR3 protein: CASGNYREGRSPLHF
CDR3 DNA: TGTGCCAGCGGGAATTACAGGGAAGGCCGGTCACCCCTCCACTTT

D gene: .
J gene: TRBJ2-5
clone size: few
V gene: TRBV10-3
CDR3 protein: CASRTSGWEGTQYF
CDR3 DNA: TGTGCCAGCCGAACCAGCGGGTGGGAAGGGACCCAGTACTTC

D gene: TRBD2
J gene: TRBJ2-5
clone size: .
V gene: TRBV20-1
CDR3 protein: CSARGLAGPIGETQYF
CDR3 DNA: TGCAGTGCCCGAGGACTAGCGGGACCAATAGGAGAGACCCAGTACTTC

D gene: TRBD1
J gene: TRBJ1-4
clone size: few
V gene: TRBV27
CDR3 protein: CASKTGGGEKLFF
CDR3 DNA: TGTGCCAGTAAGACAGGGGGTGGTGAAAAACTGTTTTTT

D gene: TRBD2
J gene: TRBJ2-3
clone size: many
V gene: TRBV5-5
CDR3 protein: CASSLVAGDTDTQYF
CDR3 DNA: TGTGCCAGCAGCTTGGTAGCGGGAGACACAGATACGCAGTATTTT

D gene: TRBD1
J gene: TRBJ2-3
clone size: .
V gene: TRBV7-3
CDR3 protein: CASSLQGAPQYF
CDR3 DNA: TGTGCCAGCAGCCTCCAGGGGGCCCCGCAGTATTTT

D gene: .
J gene: TRBJ1-5
clone size: .
V gene: TRBV6-2/TRBV6-3
CDR3 protein: CASSYGMGRPQHF
CDR3 DNA: TGTGCCAGCAGTTACGGGATGGGGAGGCCCCAGCATTTT

D gene: TRBD2
J gene: TRBJ2-4
clone size: .
V gene: TRBV15
CDR3 protein: CATSDGTTGTKNIQYF
CDR3 DNA: TGTGCCACCAGCGACGGGACTACCGGAACCAAAAACATTCAGTACTTC

D gene: TRBD2
J gene: TRBJ2-2
clone size: .
V gene: TRBV29-1
CDR3 protein: CSPNLAGDKDTGELFF
CDR3 DNA: TGCAGCCCGAACCTAGCGGGAGATAAGGACACCGGGGAGCTGTTTTTT

D gene: .
J gene: TRBJ2-5
clone size: .
V gene: TRBV12-3/TRBV12-4
CDR3 protein: CASSLNLLGETQYF
CDR3 DNA: TGTGCCAGCAGTTTGAACCTTTTGGGAGAGACCCAGTACTTC

D gene: .
J gene: TRBJ2-1
clone size: once
V gene: TRBV5-1
CDR3 protein: CASSLVGGAAHNEQFF
CDR3 DNA: TGCGCCAGCAGCTTGGTAGGGGGGGCCGCTCACAATGAGCAGTTCTTC

D gene: .
J gene: TRBJ2-2
clone size: few
V gene: TRBV7-3
CDR3 protein: CASSSGPLGTGELFF
CDR3 DNA: TGTGCCAGCAGCTCGGGCCCTCTGGGGACCGGGGAGCTGTTTTTT

D gene: .
J gene: TRBJ2-5
clone size: many
V gene: TRBV11-2
CDR3 protein: CASSLGWQEETQYF
CDR3 DNA: TGTGCCAGCAGCTTAGGATGGCAGGAGGAGACCCAGTACTTC

D gene: TRBD1
J gene: TRBJ2-3
clone size: .
V gene: TRBV20-1
CDR3 protein: CSARGHRGRDTQYF
CDR3 DNA: TGCAGTGCTAGAGGCCACAGGGGTCGTGATACGCAGTATTTT

D gene: TRBD2
J gene: TRBJ2-3
clone size: .
V gene: TRBV7-9
CDR3 protein: CASSLTSVADTQYF
CDR3 DNA: TGTGCCAGCAGCTTAACTAGCGTCGCAGATACGCAGTATTTT

D gene: TRBD1
J gene: TRBJ2-3
clone size: many
V gene: TRBV30
CDR3 protein: CAWTLEGQGADTQYF
CDR3 DNA: TGTGCCTGGACCCTAGAAGGGCAGGGGGCAGATACGCAGTATTTT

D gene: TRBD2
J gene: TRBJ2-5
clone size: .
V gene: TRBV5-1
CDR3 protein: CASSSTGSGVETQYF
CDR3 DNA: TGCGCCAGCAGCTCAACCGGGAGCGGGGTAGAGACCCAGTACTTC

D gene: TRBD1
J gene: TRBJ1-5
clone size: few
V gene: TRBV28
CDR3 protein: CASSFGTAPQPQHF
CDR3 DNA: TGTGCCAGCAGTTTCGGGACAGCCCCCCAGCCCCAGCATTTT

D gene: TRBD2
J gene: TRBJ2-3
clone size: .
V gene: TRBV7-9
CDR3 protein: CASSLRLAGTDTQYF
CDR3 DNA: TGTGCCAGCAGCTTAAGGCTAGCGGGCACAGATACGCAGTATTTT

D gene: TRBD1
J gene: TRBJ1-5
clone size: .
V gene: TRBV20-1
CDR3 protein: CSASTGGISQPQHF
CDR3 DNA: TGCAGTGCTAGTACAGGGGGGATCAGTCAGCCCCAGCATTTT

D gene: .
J gene: TRBJ2-7
clone size: .
V gene: TRBV24-1
CDR3 protein: CATSDPEDYEQYF
CDR3 DNA: TGTGCCACCAGTGACCCCGAAGACTACGAGCAGTACTTC

D gene: TRBD1
J gene: TRBJ1-2
clone size: few
V gene: TRBV20-1
CDR3 protein: CSARDQGVYGYTF
CDR3 DNA: TGCAGTGCTAGAGATCAGGGGGTCTATGGCTACACCTTC

D gene: TRBD2
J gene: TRBJ2-3
clone size: many
V gene: TRBV13
CDR3 protein: CASSTGLAVRTQYF
CDR3 DNA: TGTGCCAGCAGCACGGGACTAGCGGTACGCACGCAGTATTTT

D gene: TRBD2
J gene: TRBJ2-5
clone size: .
V gene: TRBV5-4
CDR3 protein: CASRPTSGQETQYF
CDR3 DNA: TGTGCCAGCAGACCAACTAGCGGCCAAGAGACCCAGTACTTC

D gene: TRBD1
J gene: TRBJ1-1
clone size: many
V gene: TRBV12-3/TRBV12-4
CDR3 protein: CASSLGQGLRKDTEAFF
CDR3 DNA: TGTGCCAGCAGTTTAGGACAGGGTTTAAGAAAGGACACTGAAGCTTTCTTT

D gene: .
J gene: TRBJ2-5
clone size: few
V gene: TRBV7-2
CDR3 protein: CASSLLWTGEETQYF
CDR3 DNA: TGTGCCAGCAGCCTCCTATGGACTGGCGAAGAGACCCAGTACTTC

D gene: .
J gene: TRBJ1-5
clone size: .
V gene: TRBV3-1
CDR3 protein: CASSQEFGNQPQHF
CDR3 DNA: TGTGCCAGCAGCCAAGAATTTGGCAATCAGCCCCAGCATTTT

D gene: TRBD2
J gene: TRBJ2-7
clone size: many
V gene: TRBV29-1
CDR3 protein: CSVAKTPLLAGSLYEQYF
CDR3 DNA: TGCAGCGTCGCCAAGACCCCCCTACTAGCGGGATCCCTCTACGAGCAGTACTTC

D gene: .
J gene: TRBJ2-1
clone size: many
V gene: TRBV11-1
CDR3 protein: CASSLGGSYEQFF
CDR3 DNA: TGTGCCAGCAGCTTAGGGGGGAGTTATGAGCAGTTCTTC